A single sample gave rise to the 28 T cell receptor beta chains below, sequenced in a study of Graves' ophthalmopathy and Graves' hyperthyroidism. RNA transcripts were the source from which TCR beta CDR3 regions were amplified. Amplification began with first-round RT-PCR using HTBI primers, then second-round multiplex PCR was performed. Via MiXCR, TCRdb re-called the multiplex PCR reads, giving one row per CDR3 protein. The sample lists just over 400,000 distinct CDR3 sequences; approximately 21% were seen once. The sequencing input was peripheral blood. These receptors came from a woman under 30 with stable Graves' hyperthyroidism.

This clonotype was counted at least ten times. The V gene is TRBV6-2 or TRBV6-3, the J gene TRBJ1-3; the D is unclear. The CDR3 has 14 residues. V gave up 7 bases and J gave up 2 bases, with 12 bases separating them. Germline values: CDR1 MNHEY, CDR2 SVGEGT. The chain's CDR3 is CASILRGTGNTIYF. The DNA for the CDR3 is TGTGCCAGCATTCTACGGGGTACTGGAAACACCATATATTTT.

This clonotype showed up many times. This chain connects TRBV27 to TRBJ2-5, with 11 bases that match TRBD2. CDR3 length equals 16 residues. Germline assignment: CDR1 MNHEY and CDR2 SMNVEV (reference sequence). With V trimmed by 5 bases and J by 1 base, 6 bases remained unmatched. CDR3 sequence: CASSPRLAGFQETQYF. CDR3 sequence (DNA): TGTGCCAGCAGTCCACGACTAGCGGGATTCCAAGAGACCCAGTACTTC.

This clonotype was seen many times. This chain connects TRBV28 to TRBJ2-7; TRBD1 is a possible D gene (6 bases). The ends were cut back, 2 bases at V and 2 bases at J, with 10 bases in the middle. CDR1 MDHEN and CDR2 SYDVKM come from the germline V gene. The CDR3 covers 14 residues. Here the CDR3 reads CASSLGHRAYEQYF. Here the CDR3 DNA reads TGTGCCAGCAGTTTAGGTCACAGGGCCTACGAGCAGTACTTC.

The J gene is TRBJ2-5, the V gene TRBV30, with unresolved D. Per the germline V gene, CDR1 is GTSNPN and CDR2 is SVGIG (reference sequence). The CDR3 consists of 13 residues. The CDR3 is CDPRLLLMETQYF. The DNA for the CDR3 is TGTGACCCCCGACTCCTTCTGATGGAGACCCAGTACTTC. The variable domain in full, with the rest retrieved from reference TRBV30 and TRBJ2-5, is SQTIHQWPATLVQPVGSPLSLECTVEGTSNPNLYWYRQAAGRGLQLLFYSVGIGQISSEVPQNLSASRPQDRQFILSSKKLLLSDSGFYLCDPRLLLMETQYFGPGTRLLVL.

This clonotype has ten or more counts. The rearrangement links TRBV18 to TRBJ1-1; a weak D match, TRBD1 (6 bases). V was trimmed by 2 bases and J by 5 bases, leaving 12 bases between them. CDR1 and CDR2 from the germline V gene are KGHSH and LQKENI. The CDR3 totals 14 residues. CDR3 sequence: CASSPSTGRTEAFF. The CDR3 coding sequence is TGTGCCAGCTCACCATCCACAGGGAGAACTGAAGCTTTCTTT.

The chain is built from TRBV12-3 or TRBV12-4 and TRBJ1-1; no firm D call. CDR3 length: 14 residues. The V and J ends lost 4 bases and 0 bases respectively, with 9 bases between them. The chain's CDR3 is CASSSGVMNTEAFF. CDR3 DNA: TGTGCCAGCAGTTCCGGGGTTATGAACACTGAAGCTTTCTTT.

There are many counts of this clonotype. The genes are TRBV29-1 and TRBJ2-7; 9 positions match TRBD2. Germline V gene lookup returns CDR1 SQVTM and CDR2 ANQGSEA. After removal of 5 bases from V and 6 bases from J, the junction contained 8 bases not matched to a gene. The CDR3 totals 13 residues. The DNA for the CDR3 is TGCAGCGTTCGAGCGGGAGGAAGACTCGAGCAGTACTTC. It specifies CSVRAGGRLEQYF.

This clonotype occurred many times. The rearrangement joins TRBV28 to TRBJ1-2; D not certain. V was clipped by 2 bases and J by 0 bases, with 10 bases between them. The CDR3 runs 15 residues. Germline assignment: CDR1 MDHEN and CDR2 SYDVKM. CDR3 in amino acids: CASSLGLLSNYGYTF. CDR3 coding DNA: TGTGCCAGCAGTTTAGGGTTGCTCTCTAACTATGGCTACACCTTC.

This rearrangement joins TRBV30 to TRBJ2-5; D uncertain. The V end was cut by 1 base, the J end by 4 bases, with 7 bases between. The CDR3 contains 12 residues. Germline CDR1 is GTSNPN and CDR2 is SVGIG (reference sequence). CDR3 coding DNA: TGTGCCTGGAGTGGAGTAGGAGAGACCCAGTACTTC. Amino acids: CAWSGVGETQYF.

J is TRBJ1-5 and V is TRBV6-5; D call uncertain. Trimming cost V 1 base and J 7 bases, with 5 bases left between them. CDR1 MNHEY and CDR2 SVGAGI come from the germline V gene. The CDR3 is 12 residues long. CDR3 sequence (DNA): TGTGCCAGCAGTTACTTAGGCCAGCCCCAGCATTTT. It translates to CASSYLGQPQHF.

This clonotype was counted many times. The chain joins TRBV24-1 to TRBJ2-7, with 9 bases identical to TRBD1. CDR1 KGHDR and CDR2 SFDVKD come from the germline V gene. Unmatched junction bases numbered 7, after V lost 4 bases and J lost 1 base. CDR3 length: 16 amino acids. The CDR3 region is CATSETPGQGSYEQYF. CDR3 bases: TGTGCCACCAGTGAGACACCGGGACAGGGTTCCTACGAGCAGTACTTC.

Ten or more counts support this clonotype. The rearrangement joins TRBV20-1 to TRBJ1-1; D is possibly TRBD1 (5 bases). Trimming left V 3 bases short and J 3 bases short, with 17 bases between. CDR1 and CDR2 (germline): DFQATT, SNEGSKA (reference sequence). The CDR3 runs 15 residues. Written as DNA, the CDR3 is TGCAGTGCTAGTAGTATCTGGGGACGGGACACTGAAGCTTTCTTT. Its translation: CSASSIWGRDTEAFF.

Many counts were recorded for this clonotype. This chain joins TRBV4-3 and TRBJ1-2; D remains ambiguous. The CDR3 totals 16 residues. The germline V gene has CDR1 LGHNA and CDR2 YSLEER. Trimming removed 4 bases from V and 2 bases from J, with 17 bases in between. The CDR3 is CASSPTFAKVNYGYTF. Written as DNA, the CDR3 is TGCGCCAGCAGCCCTACATTTGCGAAAGTAAACTATGGCTACACCTTC.

This clonotype has at least ten counts. This chain joins TRBV7-8 and TRBJ2-7; 9 bases are a match to TRBD1. CDR1 is SGHVS, CDR2 FQNEAQ, per germline. This CDR3 comprises 16 residues. Germline trimming cut 1 base from V and 6 bases from J; bases unmatched to any gene: 10. CDR3 in DNA: TGTGCCAGCAGCTTAGTTACGGGACAGGGTAATGTCGAGCAGTACTTC. Encoded protein: CASSLVTGQGNVEQYF.

This clonotype has at least ten counts. The chain employs TRBV19 and TRBJ1-2; TRBD1 agrees at 8 bases. The germline CDR1 and CDR2 sequences are LNHDA and SQIVND (reference sequence). This CDR3 spans 14 amino acids. V lost 6 bases, J lost 5 bases, and 8 bases stayed unmatched. The CDR3 loop reads CASRRQGWVYGYTF. In DNA form, the CDR3 reads TGTGCCAGTAGGCGACAGGGGTGGGTATATGGCTACACCTTC.

The rearrangement uses TRBV7-2 and TRBJ2-5, with 9 bases identical to TRBD2. Germline V gives CDR1 SGHTA, CDR2 FQGNSA. The V segment lost 3 bases and the J segment 2 bases; nucleotides outside the gene matches: 7. The CDR3 sequence is 16 residues long. The CDR3 protein is CASSLGLAAGQETQYF. The CDR3 nucleotides read TGTGCCAGCAGCTTGGGACTAGCAGCGGGACAAGAGACCCAGTACTTC.

This clonotype turned up a few times. This chain connects TRBV7-9 to TRBJ2-7; 8 nucleotides agree with TRBD2. Trimming cost V 5 bases and J 5 bases; bases outside gene matches: 8. CDR1 and CDR2 (germline): SEHNR, FQNEAQ (reference sequence). The CDR3 sequence is 14 residues long. The CDR3 protein is CASSTTGGLNEQYF. In DNA, the CDR3 is TGTGCCAGCAGCACAACGGGGGGGCTGAACGAGCAGTACTTC.

The chain joins TRBV24-1 to TRBJ1-2; 8 bases match TRBD1. From germline, CDR1 is KGHDR and CDR2 SFDVKD. This CDR3 contains 13 residues. The V and J ends lost 4 bases and 6 bases, in that order; junction bases with no gene match: 3. CDR3 in DNA: TGTGCCACCAGTGAGAGGACAGGGAATGGCTACACCTTC. It encodes CATSERTGNGYTF.

At least ten counts were recorded for this clonotype. The chain is built from TRBV7-6 and TRBJ2-5, with D perhaps TRBD2 (6 bases). The CDR3 runs 12 residues. The germline V gene has CDR1 SGHVS and CDR2 FNYEAQ. The germline V and J ends were trimmed by 8 bases and 3 bases, with 10 bases remaining between them. CDR3 in DNA: TGTGCCAGCTCTTGGGGGGAAGAGACCCAGTACTTC. Translating it yields CASSWGEETQYF.

A few counts support this clonotype. This chain links TRBV5-1 with TRBJ1-2; 12 nucleotides line up with TRBD1. The CDR3 loop spans 18 amino acids. Losses at the gene ends were 6 bases for V and 5 bases for J; bases not matched to a gene: 17. Germline CDR1 reads SGHRS; CDR2 reads YFSETQ. The CDR3 bases are TGCGCCAGCATGGGGCACCCCGGGACAGGGGGCGCCCAGTATGGCTACACCTTC. It yields the protein CASMGHPGTGGAQYGYTF.

In this sample, this clonotype turned up many times. V is TRBV4-2 and J is TRBJ2-7, with 8 bases aligning to TRBD1. The CDR3 length is 14 residues. CDR1 LGHNA and CDR2 YNFKEQ come from the germline V gene. The J segment lost 7 bases and the V segment lost 3 bases, leaving 8 bases of the junction unmatched. The CDR3, as DNA: TGTGCCAGCAGCCAGGAACAGGGGGTGCGGGAGCAGTACTTC. Translated, it gives CASSQEQGVREQYF.

This clonotype appeared many times. The CDR3 region has the DNA TGTGCCAGCAGTTTTCGGGGGCAGGGGAATGGCTACACCTTC. Protein product: CASSFRGQGNGYTF. J is TRBJ1-2 and V is TRBV6-5, with D possibly being TRBD1 (6 bases). Germline loops: CDR1 MNHEY, CDR2 SVGAGI. CDR3 size: 14 residues. V gave up 4 bases and J gave up 6 bases, with 15 bases separating them.

There are many counts of this clonotype. Mismatch with germline at one junction end may stem from a read error. The rearrangement uses TRBV25-1 and TRBJ2-4, with 8 bases that match TRBD2. CDR1 is MGHDK, CDR2 SYGVNS, per germline. The CDR3 length is 17 residues. CDR3 DNA: TGTGCCAGCAGTGGTCGCACATCAGCGGGAGAACGGAACATTAAGTACTTC. It specifies CASSGRTSAGERNIKYF. Full variable domain (remainder filled in from reference TRBV25-1 and TRBJ2-4): EADIYQTPRYLVIGTGKKITLECSQTMGHDKMYWYQQDPGMELHLIHYSYGVNSTEKGDLSSESTVSRIRTEHFPLTLESARPSHTSQYLCASSGRTSAGERNIKYFGAGTRLSVL.

This clonotype came up many times. This chain uses TRBV20-1 with TRBJ2-5, with D perhaps TRBD1 (6 bases). The germline V gene encodes CDR1 DFQATT and CDR2 SNEGSKA (reference sequence). The CDR3 consists of 11 residues. V dropped 5 bases and J dropped 5 bases, with 9 bases sitting between them. CDR3 sequence: CSAVTGETQYF. DNA for the CDR3: TGCAGTGCTGTTACAGGGGAGACCCAGTACTTC.

This clonotype has ten or more counts. V and J are TRBV27 and TRBJ2-2; unclear D gene. V dropped 6 bases and J dropped 6 bases, with 11 bases sitting between them. The CDR3 sequence is 13 residues long. CDR1 is MNHEY, CDR2 SMNVEV, per germline (reference sequence). The CDR3 here is CASSPIVSGELFF. DNA for the CDR3: TGTGCCAGCAGCCCTATAGTTTCCGGGGAGCTGTTTTTT.

This clonotype was seen many times. The chain couples TRBV11-1 to TRBJ2-7, with 10 bases matching TRBD2. Unmatched junction bases numbered 6, after V lost 2 bases and J lost 5 bases. In germline, CDR1 is SGHAT, CDR2 FQDESV (reference sequence). This CDR3 has 15 amino acids. Here the CDR3 reads CASSLRASGSNEQYF. The CDR3 coding sequence is TGTGCCAGCAGCTTAAGGGCTAGCGGGAGCAACGAGCAGTACTTC.

CDR3 in amino acids: CATIRGLADTGELFF. DNA for the CDR3: TGTGCCACTATTCGGGGGCTGGCAGACACCGGGGAGCTGTTTTTT. V usage is TRBV15 and J usage is TRBJ2-2, with D perhaps being TRBD1 or TRBD2 (6 bases each). This CDR3 is built from 15 residues. Germline CDR1 LNHNV, CDR2 YYDKDF (reference sequence). V was clipped by 9 bases and J by 3 bases, with 17 bases between them.

In its sample, this clonotype was seen many times. In nucleotides, the CDR3 is TGTGCCAGCAGTTGGACAGGCGACACCGGGGAGCTGTTTTTT. It yields the protein CASSWTGDTGELFF. The chain carries TRBV12-3 or TRBV12-4 and TRBJ2-2; TRBD1 matches at 7 bases. The V segment lost 4 bases and the J segment 3 bases; nucleotides outside the gene matches: 2. The CDR3 contains 14 residues.